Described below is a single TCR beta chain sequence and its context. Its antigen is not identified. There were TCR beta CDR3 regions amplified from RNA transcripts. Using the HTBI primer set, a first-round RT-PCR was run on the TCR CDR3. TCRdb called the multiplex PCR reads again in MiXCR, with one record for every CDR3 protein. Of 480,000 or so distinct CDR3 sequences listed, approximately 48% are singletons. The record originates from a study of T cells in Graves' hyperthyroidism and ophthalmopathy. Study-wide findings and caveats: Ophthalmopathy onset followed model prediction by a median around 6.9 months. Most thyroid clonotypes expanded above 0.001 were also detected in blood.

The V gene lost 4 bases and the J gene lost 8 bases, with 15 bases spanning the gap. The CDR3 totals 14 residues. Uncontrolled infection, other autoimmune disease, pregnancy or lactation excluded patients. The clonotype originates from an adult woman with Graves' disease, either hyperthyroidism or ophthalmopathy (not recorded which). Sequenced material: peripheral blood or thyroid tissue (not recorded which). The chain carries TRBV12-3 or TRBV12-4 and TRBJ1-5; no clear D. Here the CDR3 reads CASSSREGWKPQHF. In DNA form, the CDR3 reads TGTGCCAGCAGTTCTAGGGAGGGATGGAAGCCCCAGCATTTT.